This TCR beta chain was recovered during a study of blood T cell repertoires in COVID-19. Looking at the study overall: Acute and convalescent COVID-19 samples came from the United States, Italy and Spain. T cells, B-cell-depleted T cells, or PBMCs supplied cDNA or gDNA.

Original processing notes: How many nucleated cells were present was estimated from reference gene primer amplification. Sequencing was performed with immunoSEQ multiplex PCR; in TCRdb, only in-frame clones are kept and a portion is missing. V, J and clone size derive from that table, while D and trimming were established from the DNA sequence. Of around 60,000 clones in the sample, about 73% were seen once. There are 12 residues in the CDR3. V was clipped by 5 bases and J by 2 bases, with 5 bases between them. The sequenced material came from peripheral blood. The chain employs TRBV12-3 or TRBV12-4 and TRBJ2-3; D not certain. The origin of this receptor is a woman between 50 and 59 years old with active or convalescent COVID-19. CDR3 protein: CASSPNTDTQYF. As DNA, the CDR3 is TGTGCCAGCAGTCCCAACACAGATACGCAGTATTTT.